These 28 T cell receptor beta chains originate from one sample sequenced in a study of CD8+ T cells in alopecia areata. Extracted RNA was reverse transcribed, and the resulting cDNA served as sequencing template. Only in-frame clones appear in the TCRdb table, and some are missing; sequencing was by immunoSEQ multiplex PCR. The sample comprises roughly 120,000 clones, 55% to 65% of which are singletons, and 2.5% to 3.5% rests with the top ten. Source material: CD4+ T cells sorted from blood. The receptors were sampled from a human donor in good health.

Worth noting for this clone: Its ends do not fully match the called genes, so a read error is possible. The chain carries TRBV4-1 and TRBJ2-7; 16 nucleotides match TRBD2. CDR3 length: 19 residues. The V gene's germline CDR1 is MGHRA and CDR2 YSYEKL. In nucleotides, the CDR3 is TGCGCCAGCAGCCGAGAAATTCCGGGACTAGCGGGGGGGTCCTACGAACAGTACTTC. It yields the protein CASSREIPGLAGGSYEQYF.

The table lists this clone with a few counts. The rearrangement links TRBV29-1 to TRBJ1-2, with D perhaps TRBD1 (6 bases). Per the germline V gene, CDR1 is SQVTM and CDR2 is ANQGSEA. The V gene lost 2 bases and the J gene lost 8 bases, with 18 bases spanning the gap. The CDR3 is 14 residues long. The CDR3, as DNA: TGCAGCGTTGAATTGGTGTCAGGGGCAAGGGGCTACACCTTC. Translated: CSVELVSGARGYTF.

This chain links TRBV6-5 with TRBJ1-2; D unresolved. V was shortened by 3 bases and J by 7 bases, with 15 bases between the two germline ends. This CDR3 region has 14 residues. Germline V gives CDR1 MNHEY, CDR2 SVGAGI. The CDR3 here is CASSYLQSSGGYTF. The CDR3 nucleotides read TGTGCCAGCAGTTATTTACAATCGTCTGGTGGCTACACCTTC.

The rearrangement uses TRBV5-1 and TRBJ2-3, with TRBD1 identical over 8 bases. This CDR3 region has 15 residues. Trimming at V came to 4 bases and at J to 5 bases, leaving 9 bases not matched to a gene. Germline loops: CDR1 SGHRS, CDR2 YFSETQ. In DNA form, the CDR3 reads TGCGCCAGCAGCCGAGGACAGGGTAACAGAGATACGCAGTATTTT. Residues: CASSRGQGNRDTQYF. Supplemented by reference TRBV5-1 and TRBJ2-3, the full variable domain reads KAGVTQTPRYLIKTRGQQVTLSCSPISGHRSVSWYQQTPGQGLQFLFEYFSETQRNKGNFPGRFSGRQFSNSRSEMNVSTLELGDSALYLCASSRGQGNRDTQYFGPGTRLTVL.

The chain uses TRBV6-4 and TRBJ1-2; D gene uncertain. The CDR3 extends over 12 amino acids. Germline V gives CDR1 MRHNA, CDR2 SNTAGT. The CDR3 region has the DNA TGTTACCTTGTGACGCTCGTCTATGGCTACACCTTC. Protein: CYLVTLVYGYTF.

This clone has a handful of counts. One end of the junction fails to match germline, which may point to a read error. The chain uses TRBV29-1 and TRBJ1-2; no clear D gene. Germline-derived CDR1 and CDR2 are SQVTM and ANQGSEA. The CDR3 is 11 residues long. The chain's CDR3 is CSVEDAWSGSF. CDR3 nucleotides: TGCAGCGTTGAAGACGCTTGGTCGGGGTCCTTC.

A remark on this clone: Additional DNA sequences in this sample encode the identical CDR3. V gene TRBV29-1 combines with J gene TRBJ2-3; 8 nucleotides align to TRBD1. This CDR3 spans 13 amino acids. J was trimmed by 0 bases and V by 7 bases; bases with no gene match: 3. CDR1 and CDR2 from the germline V gene are SQVTM and ANQGSEA. The CDR3 protein is CSGRQGSTDTQYF. CDR3 nucleotide sequence: TGCAGCGGTAGACAGGGGAGCACAGATACGCAGTATTTT.

For the CDR3, the DNA is TGTGCCAGCAGCTTAGACAGGCGTTCACCCCTCCACTTT. Translating gives CASSLDRRSPLHF. This sequence joins TRBV13 and TRBJ1-6, with TRBD1 as a possible D gene (5 bases). This CDR3 region has 13 residues. Trimming took 1 base from V and 9 from J, leaving 7 bases between them. Germline CDR1 and CDR2: PRHDT and FYEKMQ (reference sequence).

In this sample, this clone turned up a few times. CDR3 protein: CSVEAGTTNFYNEQFF. The CDR3, as DNA: TGCAGCGTTGAAGCCGGGACTACCAATTTTTACAATGAGCAGTTCTTC. The V call is TRBV29-1, the J call TRBJ2-1; 7 bases match TRBD2. Unmatched junction bases numbered 10, after V lost 1 base and J lost 4 bases. CDR1 is SQVTM and CDR2 is ANQGSEA in the germline V gene. CDR3 size: 16 residues.

The genes are TRBV5-1 and TRBJ2-5, with 9 bases fitting TRBD2. CDR1 and CDR2 from the germline V gene are SGHRS and YFSETQ. This CDR3 has 15 residues. The V gene end was trimmed by 1 base and the J gene end by 5 bases; junction bases not matched to a gene: 6. In DNA, the CDR3 is TGCGCCAGCAGCTTGAGTAGCGGGGGATCCGAGACCCAGTACTTC. Amino acid sequence: CASSLSSGGSETQYF.

The rearrangement joins TRBV29-1 to TRBJ1-1, with TRBD1 matching 7 bases. The germline gives CDR1 SQVTM, CDR2 ANQGSEA. Trimming took 7 bases from V and 0 from J; bases not matched to a gene: 5. This CDR3 region has 13 residues. The CDR3 region has the DNA TGCAGCGCCTCCGGGACAGTGAACACTGAAGCTTTCTTT. It is translated as CSASGTVNTEAFF.

The chain couples TRBV30 to TRBJ2-1; 12 bases match TRBD2. The junction had 5 bases not matched to a gene; V was cut back by 8 bases and J by 0 bases. The CDR3 contains 15 residues. Germline loops: CDR1 GTSNPN, CDR2 SVGIG (reference sequence). The CDR3 region has the DNA TGTGCCACCCAACTAGCGGGGGGCTCCTACAATGAGCAGTTCTTC. It translates to CATQLAGGSYNEQFF.

This clone was counted a single time. The V gene is TRBV5-6, the J gene TRBJ1-3; no clear D. The CDR3 is 14 residues long. V lost 4 bases to trimming and J lost 2 bases, with 10 bases between them. CDR1 SGHDT and CDR2 YYEEEE come from the germline V gene. The CDR3 reads CASSLQEPGNTIYF. The CDR3 bases are TGTGCCAGCAGCCTGCAGGAGCCTGGAAACACCATATATTTT. Looking up the rest from reference TRBV5-6 and TRBJ1-3 gives the full variable domain: DAGVTQSPTHLIKTRGQQVTLRCSPKSGHDTVSWYQQALGQGPQFIFQYYEEEERQRGNFPDRFSGHQFPNYSSELNVNALLLGDSALYLCASSLQEPGNTIYFGEGSWLTVV.

The chain is built from TRBV6-5 and TRBJ2-7; D not resolved. The CDR3 totals 12 residues. V shed 4 bases and J shed 3 bases, with 7 bases lying between them. Germline values: CDR1 MNHEY, CDR2 SVGAGI. The CDR3 DNA sequence: TGTGCCAGCAGTTCCACCGGCTACGAGCAGTACTTC. As protein: CASSSTGYEQYF.

The DNA of the CDR3 is TGCGCCAGCAGCCAGGGGTCCGGGACAGGGAATCAGCCCCAGCATTTT. Residues: CASSQGSGTGNQPQHF. The rearrangement joins TRBV4-1 to TRBJ1-5; 9 bases match TRBD1. V lost 3 bases to trimming and J lost 4 bases; unmatched junction nucleotides: 7. Germline V gene sequence: CDR1 MGHRA, CDR2 YSYEKL. The CDR3 is made up of 16 amino acids.

This clone was seen many times. This chain connects TRBV4-1 to TRBJ1-6; 8 nucleotides agree with TRBD1. With V trimmed by 1 base and J by 11 bases, 7 bases remained unmatched. This CDR3 is built from 15 residues. The germline CDR1 and CDR2 sequences are MGHRA and YSYEKL. The CDR3 loop reads CASSQADREDPPLHF. CDR3 sequence (DNA): TGCGCCAGCAGCCAAGCGGACAGGGAGGATCCACCCCTCCACTTT.

The chain recombines TRBV6-5 with TRBJ2-3; D is unresolved. CDR3 length equals 13 residues. Trimming pared 6 bases from V and 6 bases from J, leaving 13 bases between. Looked up from germline, CDR1 is MNHEY and CDR2 is SVGAGI. The CDR3 region is CASRPSLGDTQYF. CDR3 nucleotide sequence: TGTGCCAGCAGGCCCTCGCTCGGGGATACGCAGTATTTT.

J is TRBJ1-4 and V is TRBV29-1, with D possibly being TRBD1 (5 bases). The CDR3 loop spans 13 amino acids. Germline V gene lookup returns CDR1 SQVTM and CDR2 ANQGSEA. V was pared by 3 bases and J by 8 bases, with 13 bases between. This CDR3 is CSVDQGGGEKLFF. CDR3 bases: TGCAGCGTTGATCAGGGAGGAGGAGAAAAACTGTTTTTT.

V is TRBV4-1 and J is TRBJ1-1, with D possibly matching TRBD1 (5 bases). CDR3 length equals 14 residues. Looked up from germline, CDR1 is MGHRA and CDR2 is YSYEKL. Trimming took 0 bases from V and 5 from J, leaving 10 bases between them. In DNA form, the CDR3 reads TGCGCCAGCAGCCAAGATTCAGGGAATACTGAAGCTTTCTTT. Translating gives CASSQDSGNTEAFF.

This clone has just a few counts. V gene TRBV27 combines with J gene TRBJ1-2, with a possible D match to TRBD1 (5 bases). The CDR3 is 11 amino acids. The germline gives CDR1 MNHEY, CDR2 SMNVEV (reference sequence). Trimming cost V 8 bases and J 8 bases, with 12 bases left between them. CDR3 region: CASLGGAGYTF. CDR3 DNA sequence: TGTGCCAGCCTGGGGGGAGCGGGCTACACCTTC.

The chain recombines TRBV30 with TRBJ2-3; no definite D call. Looked up from germline, CDR1 is GTSNPN and CDR2 is SVGIG (reference sequence). The CDR3 loop spans 15 amino acids. Trimming took off 2 bases at V and 3 bases at J, with 15 bases between the two ends. The chain's CDR3 is CAWSTSGFGTDTQYF. The CDR3 DNA reads as TGTGCCTGGAGTACTTCAGGTTTTGGGACAGATACGCAGTATTTT. Complete variable domain (other parts from reference TRBV30 and TRBJ2-3): SQTIHQWPATLVQPVGSPLSLECTVEGTSNPNLYWYRQAAGRGLQLLFYSVGIGQISSEVPQNLSASRPQDRQFILSSKKLLLSDSGFYLCAWSTSGFGTDTQYFGPGTRLTVL.

The table lists this clone with a few counts. This sequence joins TRBV6-5 and TRBJ2-1, with a tentative D call TRBD2 (6 bases). CDR3 length: 13 residues. Germline values: CDR1 MNHEY, CDR2 SVGAGI. V was shortened by 7 bases and J by 10 bases, with 17 bases between the two germline ends. The CDR3 loop reads CASTQEGLAEQFF. CDR3 DNA sequence: TGTGCCAGCACACAAGAAGGGCTAGCGGAGCAGTTCTTC.

CDR3 nucleotide sequence: TGTGCCTGGAGCGGTACCTCCGATTCACCCCTCCACTTT. It codes for CAWSGTSDSPLHF. This chain uses TRBV30 with TRBJ1-6; D remains unclear. Trimming pared 3 bases from V and 8 bases from J, leaving 11 bases between. CDR1 and CDR2 from the germline V gene are GTSNPN and SVGIG (reference sequence). The CDR3 has 13 residues.

The chain carries TRBV28 and TRBJ2-5; no reliable D call. The J call may be wrong; the DNA end is better matched by TRBJ2-7. CDR1 MDHEN and CDR2 SYDVKM come from the germline V gene. CDR3 length: 13 residues. CDR3 sequence reads: CASSPPPPYEQYF. CDR3 DNA sequence: TGTGCCAGCAGTCCTCCCCCCCCCTACGAGCAGTACTTC.

This clone was seen only a few times. Mismatch with germline at one junction end may stem from a read error. This sequence joins TRBV7-2 and TRBJ2-3, with TRBD2 matching 9 bases. Germline V gives CDR1 SGHTA, CDR2 FQGNSA. The CDR3 covers 15 residues. The CDR3 coding sequence is TGTGCCAGCAGCCTAGCGGGGCACGACACAGATACGCAGTATTTT. This gives the protein CASSLAGHDTDTQYF. Supplemented by reference TRBV7-2 and TRBJ2-3, the full variable domain reads GAGVSQSPSNKVTEKGKDVELRCDPISGHTALYWYRQSLGQGLEFLIYFQGNSAPDKSGLPSDRFSAERTGGSVSTLTIQRTQQEDSAVYLCASSLAGHDTDTQYFGPGTRLTVL.

This CDR3 is CSVRSGGSYEQYF. The DNA of the CDR3 is TGCAGCGTTCGCTCAGGGGGCTCCTACGAGCAGTACTTC. This rearrangement joins TRBV29-1 to TRBJ2-7; 7 nucleotides match TRBD1. The CDR3 runs 13 residues. In germline, CDR1 is SQVTM, CDR2 ANQGSEA. The trim removed 5 bases at V and 0 bases at J, leaving 4 bases unmatched.

This clone was counted only a few times. Germline is not matched at one junction end, which may reflect a read error. J is TRBJ1-2 and V is TRBV5-8; TRBD1 might be the D (6 bases). CDR3 length equals 13 residues. Germline CDR1 SGHTS, CDR2 YDEGEE. CDR3 loop: CASSLSRQVPPRF. The CDR3 nucleotides read TGTGCCAGCAGCCTGAGCCGACAGGTACCTCCTCGCTTC.

The V gene is TRBV29-1, the J gene TRBJ2-3; 8 positions match TRBD2. The germline V gene has CDR1 SQVTM and CDR2 ANQGSEA. The CDR3 is 15 residues long. After removal of 2 bases from V and 5 bases from J, the junction contained 9 bases not matched to a gene. The chain's CDR3 is CSVEWGLAGRDTQYF. CDR3 sequence (DNA): TGCAGCGTTGAATGGGGGCTAGCGGGCAGAGATACGCAGTATTTT.